This entry lists 18 T cell receptor beta chains sequenced from one sample in a study of radiation and T cells in renal cell carcinoma. As to time point: baseline pretreatment blood. The treatment: 15 Gy SBRT to primary tumor, nephrectomy 4 weeks later. The data were produced by immunoSEQ multiplex PCR, yet TCRdb's version contains in-frame clones alone and is incomplete. The sample has 150,000 or so clones; around 90% are singletons. Sample: blood, taken from a patient whose treatment included radiotherapy and nephrectomy. The source of these receptors is a woman in her 70s with renal cell carcinoma.

The J gene is TRBJ1-1, the V gene TRBV5-1, with 9 bases that match TRBD1. Germline V lookup: CDR1 SGHRS, CDR2 YFSETQ. This CDR3 region has 15 residues. V was clipped by 0 bases and J by 4 bases; unmatched bases: 4. CDR3 sequence reads: CASSLGDRVATEAFF. In nucleotides, the CDR3 is TGCGCCAGCAGCTTGGGGGACAGGGTGGCCACTGAAGCTTTCTTT.

The gene calls are TRBV19 and TRBJ1-3; D is perhaps TRBD1 (5 bases). CDR1 is LNHDA, CDR2 SQIVND, per germline (reference sequence). Trimming pared 5 bases from V and 4 bases from J, leaving 12 bases between. This CDR3 has 14 residues. CDR3 amino acids: CASSPTGDGNTIYF. CDR3 DNA: TGTGCCAGTAGTCCCACTGGGGACGGAAACACCATATATTTT.

The chain links TRBV7-3 to TRBJ2-1; a possible D gene is TRBD1 (6 bases). This CDR3 is 15 amino acids long. In germline, CDR1 is SGHTA, CDR2 FQGTGA. Trimming took 2 bases from V and 3 from J, leaving 11 bases between them. The CDR3 nucleotides read TGTGCCAGCAGCTTATTCAGGGGAAACTACAATGAGCAGTTCTTC. As protein: CASSLFRGNYNEQFF.

Comments on this clone: At one end the junction does not follow the germline gene, possibly because of a read error. The chain couples TRBV7-7 to TRBJ2-2, with D tentatively TRBD2 (6 bases). CDR1 is SSHAT, CDR2 FNYEAQ, per germline (reference sequence). The CDR3 has 15 residues. CDR3 loop: CASSAGLQGTGELFF. DNA of the CDR3: TGTGCTAGCAGCGCGGGACTGCAGGGCACCGGGGAGCTGTTTTTT.

J is TRBJ2-5 and V is TRBV6-5; TRBD1 matches at 11 bases. V was pared by 6 bases and J by 1 base, with 4 bases of the junction left unmatched. CDR1 is MNHEY, CDR2 SVGAGI, per germline. This CDR3 has 15 amino acids. The CDR3 is CASRPGQGVQETQYF. Written as DNA, the CDR3 is TGTGCCAGCAGGCCGGGACAGGGGGTCCAAGAGACCCAGTACTTC.

The rearrangement uses TRBV6-1 and TRBJ2-1; the match to TRBD2 covers 8 bases. The CDR3 is 14 amino acids. The V and J ends lost 3 bases and 8 bases, in that order; junction bases with no gene match: 6. Germline V gives CDR1 MNHNS, CDR2 SASEGT. The DNA of the CDR3 is TGTGCCAGCAGTGAGCGGGGGGTCGGGGATGAGCAGTTCTTC. Translation: CASSERGVGDEQFF.

The chain carries TRBV30 and TRBJ1-6; 10 nucleotides line up with TRBD1. From germline, CDR1 is GTSNPN and CDR2 SVGIG (reference sequence). The junction had 6 bases not matched to a gene; V was cut back by 7 bases and J by 9 bases. The CDR3 loop spans 13 amino acids. The CDR3 coding sequence is TGTGCCTTCCTCAGGGACAGGGGTTCACCCCTCCACTTT. It encodes CAFLRDRGSPLHF.

The rearrangement uses TRBV7-9 and TRBJ2-5; D ambiguous. Per the germline V gene, CDR1 is SEHNR and CDR2 is FQNEAQ (reference sequence). This CDR3 spans 13 amino acids. The V end was cut by 1 base, the J end by 5 bases, with 8 bases between. The CDR3 sequence: CASSLVGRETQYF. The CDR3, as DNA: TGTGCCAGCAGCTTAGTTGGGCGTGAGACCCAGTACTTC.

This sequence joins TRBV10-3 and TRBJ2-2; 7 bases are shared with TRBD1. The V gene's germline CDR1 is ENHRY and CDR2 SYGVKD. The V gene end was trimmed by 5 bases and the J gene end by 2 bases; junction bases not matched to a gene: 8. This CDR3 has 16 residues. DNA for the CDR3: TGTGCCATCAGTAGACCGGGACAGACTAACACCGGGGAGCTGTTTTTT. It is translated as CAISRPGQTNTGELFF.

The chain joins TRBV9 to TRBJ2-1, with TRBD2 identical over 10 bases. The CDR3 is 15 residues long. Germline assignment: CDR1 SGDLS and CDR2 YYNGEE. With 3 bases clipped from V and 3 bases from J, the junction kept 3 bases outside the gene matches. CDR3 residues: CASSASGGGYNEQFF. CDR3 nucleotide sequence: TGTGCCAGCAGCGCCAGCGGGGGGGGCTACAATGAGCAGTTCTTC.

This chain links TRBV6-1 with TRBJ1-1; weak D call: TRBD1 (5 bases). This CDR3 region has 15 residues. CDR1 MNHNS and CDR2 SASEGT come from the germline V gene. The V and J ends lost 2 bases and 8 bases respectively, with 18 bases between them. The DNA for the CDR3 is TGTGCCAGCAGTGAAAAATGGTCAGGGACCTTCGAAGCTTTCTTT. It specifies CASSEKWSGTFEAFF.

The CDR3 loop reads CASSQGARATEAFF. In DNA, the CDR3 is TGTGCCAGCAGCCAGGGGGCGCGGGCCACTGAAGCTTTCTTT. V gene TRBV7-8 combines with J gene TRBJ1-1; TRBD1 agrees at 8 bases. The CDR3 is 14 residues long. V lost 5 bases to trimming and J lost 4 bases; unmatched junction nucleotides: 6. Germline V gene data show CDR1 as SGHVS and CDR2 as FQNEAQ.

The rearrangement links TRBV27 to TRBJ1-3, with D maybe TRBD1 (6 bases). The CDR3 is made up of 15 amino acids. The V end was cut by 2 bases, the J end by 4 bases, with 12 bases between. Germline V gene data show CDR1 as MNHEY and CDR2 as SMNVEV (reference sequence). The CDR3 DNA follows: TGTGCCAGCAGTTTAATCGGGGGGGCGGGAAACACCATATATTTT. Translating gives CASSLIGGAGNTIYF.

The chain links TRBV7-2 to TRBJ2-7; 14 bases agree with TRBD2. The CDR3 consists of 15 residues. Germline V CDR1 and CDR2: SGHTA, FQGNSA. The trim removed 3 bases at V and 7 bases at J, leaving 5 bases unmatched. The DNA for the CDR3 is TGTGCCAGCAGCTTGACTAGCGGGGGGGCGTCTGAGCAGTACTTC. This codes for CASSLTSGGASEQYF.

The V and J genes are TRBV9 and TRBJ2-2; D remains unclear. Germline loops: CDR1 SGDLS, CDR2 YYNGEE. The CDR3 contains 12 residues. V lost 4 bases, J lost 2 bases, and 3 bases lay in between. CDR3 sequence: CASSFNTGELFF. CDR3 in DNA: TGTGCCAGCAGCTTTAACACCGGGGAGCTGTTTTTT.

This clone was seen once. The chain couples TRBV15 to TRBJ2-3, with D uncertain. The V and J ends lost 2 bases and 0 bases respectively, with 6 bases between them. The CDR3 length is 14 residues. The germline V gene has CDR1 LNHNV and CDR2 YYDKDF (reference sequence). CDR3 protein: CATSRSDSTDTQYF. The CDR3 region has the DNA TGTGCCACCAGCAGAAGTGACAGCACAGATACGCAGTATTTT.

This chain uses TRBV7-8 with TRBJ2-4, with 7 positions matching TRBD1. There are 15 residues in the CDR3. The ends lost 5 bases at V and 3 bases at J; junction bases unmatched: 7. Germline CDR1 and CDR2: SGHVS and FQNEAQ. CDR3 nucleotide sequence: TGTGCCAGCAGCACCCGACAGGGCGGCAAAAACATTCAGTACTTC. This sequence encodes CASSTRQGGKNIQYF.

The chain recombines TRBV6-1 with TRBJ2-7; 9 bases map to TRBD1. The ends lost 2 bases at V and 3 bases at J; junction bases unmatched: 5. This CDR3 contains 15 residues. Germline loops: CDR1 MNHNS, CDR2 SASEGT. The CDR3 coding sequence is TGTGCCAGCAGTGAACCGGGACAGGGCCGCTACGAGCAGTACTTC. Translated: CASSEPGQGRYEQYF.